Here is one TCR beta chain with its context. No antigen is known for it. The record originates from a study of T cell responses to AZD1222 COVID-19 vaccine. This CDR3 is built from 16 residues. CDR1 is ENHRY, CDR2 SYGVKD, per germline. V lost 6 bases to trimming and J lost 0 bases, with 15 bases between them. Clones were read by immunoSEQ multiplex PCR, and TCRdb kept only the in-frame ones, dropping some. The sample holds fewer than 130,000 clones, roughly 87% seen once. Study-wide findings and caveats: Females outnumbered males among donors, who were mostly white British; clonal diversity was possibly underestimated.

The origin of this receptor is an adult in good health. V and J are TRBV10-3 and TRBJ1-5; D might be TRBD1 (5 bases). Sequenced here: peripheral blood, sampled on day 0 of AZD1222 vaccination. The CDR3 spells CAISSEGKHSNQPQHF. In DNA, the CDR3 is TGTGCCATCAGCTCTGAGGGGAAACATAGCAATCAGCCCCAGCATTTT.